One and the same sample provided the 2 T cell receptor beta chains below, sequenced in a study of cytomegalovirus exposure and HLA in healthy donors. Primers: 60 Vbeta forward and 13 Jbeta reverse. Sequencing used immunoSEQ multiplex PCR; TCRdb keeps in-frame clones, though not all of them. The data contain fewer than 250,000 clones, about 81% of them singletons. The specimen was PBMCs. The receptors were sampled from a young man in good health and CMV-seropositive.

The chain has TRBV10-3 and TRBJ1-3; 7 bases line up with TRBD1. The germline gives CDR1 ENHRY, CDR2 SYGVKD. V was pared by 6 bases and J by 6 bases, with 5 bases of the junction left unmatched. The CDR3 length is 13 residues. The CDR3 here is CAIRTGMENTIYF. The CDR3 coding sequence is TGTGCCATCAGGACAGGGATGGAAAACACCATATATTTT.

This clone came up a few times. CDR3 nucleotides: TGTGCCAGCAGCTCTAGGGGGCTCTGGGGCTACACCTTC. Amino acid sequence: CASSSRGLWGYTF. V and J are TRBV7-9 and TRBJ1-2, with 7 bases fitting TRBD1. This CDR3 has 13 residues. From germline, CDR1 is SEHNR and CDR2 FQNEAQ (reference sequence). V was clipped by 4 bases and J by 8 bases; unmatched bases: 7.